This T cell receptor beta chain was profiled in a study of blood T cell repertoires in COVID-19. The repertoire was sequenced with immunoSEQ multiplex PCR; TCRdb's copy has only in-frame clones and lacks some. The top ten hold less than 0.75% of the sample, which has about 220,000 clones, about 85% seen once. Trimming pared 7 bases from V and 0 bases from J, leaving 10 bases between. This CDR3 is 15 amino acids long. From germline, CDR1 is LGHNA and CDR2 YSLEER. The sequence was collected from a man between 40 and 49 years old with acute or convalescent COVID-19. The sample comprised peripheral blood. V is TRBV4-3 and J is TRBJ2-6, with D hard to call. The CDR3 protein is CASTLAASGANVLTF. The CDR3 bases are TGCGCCAGCACACTTGCCGCCTCTGGGGCCAACGTCCTGACTTTC.